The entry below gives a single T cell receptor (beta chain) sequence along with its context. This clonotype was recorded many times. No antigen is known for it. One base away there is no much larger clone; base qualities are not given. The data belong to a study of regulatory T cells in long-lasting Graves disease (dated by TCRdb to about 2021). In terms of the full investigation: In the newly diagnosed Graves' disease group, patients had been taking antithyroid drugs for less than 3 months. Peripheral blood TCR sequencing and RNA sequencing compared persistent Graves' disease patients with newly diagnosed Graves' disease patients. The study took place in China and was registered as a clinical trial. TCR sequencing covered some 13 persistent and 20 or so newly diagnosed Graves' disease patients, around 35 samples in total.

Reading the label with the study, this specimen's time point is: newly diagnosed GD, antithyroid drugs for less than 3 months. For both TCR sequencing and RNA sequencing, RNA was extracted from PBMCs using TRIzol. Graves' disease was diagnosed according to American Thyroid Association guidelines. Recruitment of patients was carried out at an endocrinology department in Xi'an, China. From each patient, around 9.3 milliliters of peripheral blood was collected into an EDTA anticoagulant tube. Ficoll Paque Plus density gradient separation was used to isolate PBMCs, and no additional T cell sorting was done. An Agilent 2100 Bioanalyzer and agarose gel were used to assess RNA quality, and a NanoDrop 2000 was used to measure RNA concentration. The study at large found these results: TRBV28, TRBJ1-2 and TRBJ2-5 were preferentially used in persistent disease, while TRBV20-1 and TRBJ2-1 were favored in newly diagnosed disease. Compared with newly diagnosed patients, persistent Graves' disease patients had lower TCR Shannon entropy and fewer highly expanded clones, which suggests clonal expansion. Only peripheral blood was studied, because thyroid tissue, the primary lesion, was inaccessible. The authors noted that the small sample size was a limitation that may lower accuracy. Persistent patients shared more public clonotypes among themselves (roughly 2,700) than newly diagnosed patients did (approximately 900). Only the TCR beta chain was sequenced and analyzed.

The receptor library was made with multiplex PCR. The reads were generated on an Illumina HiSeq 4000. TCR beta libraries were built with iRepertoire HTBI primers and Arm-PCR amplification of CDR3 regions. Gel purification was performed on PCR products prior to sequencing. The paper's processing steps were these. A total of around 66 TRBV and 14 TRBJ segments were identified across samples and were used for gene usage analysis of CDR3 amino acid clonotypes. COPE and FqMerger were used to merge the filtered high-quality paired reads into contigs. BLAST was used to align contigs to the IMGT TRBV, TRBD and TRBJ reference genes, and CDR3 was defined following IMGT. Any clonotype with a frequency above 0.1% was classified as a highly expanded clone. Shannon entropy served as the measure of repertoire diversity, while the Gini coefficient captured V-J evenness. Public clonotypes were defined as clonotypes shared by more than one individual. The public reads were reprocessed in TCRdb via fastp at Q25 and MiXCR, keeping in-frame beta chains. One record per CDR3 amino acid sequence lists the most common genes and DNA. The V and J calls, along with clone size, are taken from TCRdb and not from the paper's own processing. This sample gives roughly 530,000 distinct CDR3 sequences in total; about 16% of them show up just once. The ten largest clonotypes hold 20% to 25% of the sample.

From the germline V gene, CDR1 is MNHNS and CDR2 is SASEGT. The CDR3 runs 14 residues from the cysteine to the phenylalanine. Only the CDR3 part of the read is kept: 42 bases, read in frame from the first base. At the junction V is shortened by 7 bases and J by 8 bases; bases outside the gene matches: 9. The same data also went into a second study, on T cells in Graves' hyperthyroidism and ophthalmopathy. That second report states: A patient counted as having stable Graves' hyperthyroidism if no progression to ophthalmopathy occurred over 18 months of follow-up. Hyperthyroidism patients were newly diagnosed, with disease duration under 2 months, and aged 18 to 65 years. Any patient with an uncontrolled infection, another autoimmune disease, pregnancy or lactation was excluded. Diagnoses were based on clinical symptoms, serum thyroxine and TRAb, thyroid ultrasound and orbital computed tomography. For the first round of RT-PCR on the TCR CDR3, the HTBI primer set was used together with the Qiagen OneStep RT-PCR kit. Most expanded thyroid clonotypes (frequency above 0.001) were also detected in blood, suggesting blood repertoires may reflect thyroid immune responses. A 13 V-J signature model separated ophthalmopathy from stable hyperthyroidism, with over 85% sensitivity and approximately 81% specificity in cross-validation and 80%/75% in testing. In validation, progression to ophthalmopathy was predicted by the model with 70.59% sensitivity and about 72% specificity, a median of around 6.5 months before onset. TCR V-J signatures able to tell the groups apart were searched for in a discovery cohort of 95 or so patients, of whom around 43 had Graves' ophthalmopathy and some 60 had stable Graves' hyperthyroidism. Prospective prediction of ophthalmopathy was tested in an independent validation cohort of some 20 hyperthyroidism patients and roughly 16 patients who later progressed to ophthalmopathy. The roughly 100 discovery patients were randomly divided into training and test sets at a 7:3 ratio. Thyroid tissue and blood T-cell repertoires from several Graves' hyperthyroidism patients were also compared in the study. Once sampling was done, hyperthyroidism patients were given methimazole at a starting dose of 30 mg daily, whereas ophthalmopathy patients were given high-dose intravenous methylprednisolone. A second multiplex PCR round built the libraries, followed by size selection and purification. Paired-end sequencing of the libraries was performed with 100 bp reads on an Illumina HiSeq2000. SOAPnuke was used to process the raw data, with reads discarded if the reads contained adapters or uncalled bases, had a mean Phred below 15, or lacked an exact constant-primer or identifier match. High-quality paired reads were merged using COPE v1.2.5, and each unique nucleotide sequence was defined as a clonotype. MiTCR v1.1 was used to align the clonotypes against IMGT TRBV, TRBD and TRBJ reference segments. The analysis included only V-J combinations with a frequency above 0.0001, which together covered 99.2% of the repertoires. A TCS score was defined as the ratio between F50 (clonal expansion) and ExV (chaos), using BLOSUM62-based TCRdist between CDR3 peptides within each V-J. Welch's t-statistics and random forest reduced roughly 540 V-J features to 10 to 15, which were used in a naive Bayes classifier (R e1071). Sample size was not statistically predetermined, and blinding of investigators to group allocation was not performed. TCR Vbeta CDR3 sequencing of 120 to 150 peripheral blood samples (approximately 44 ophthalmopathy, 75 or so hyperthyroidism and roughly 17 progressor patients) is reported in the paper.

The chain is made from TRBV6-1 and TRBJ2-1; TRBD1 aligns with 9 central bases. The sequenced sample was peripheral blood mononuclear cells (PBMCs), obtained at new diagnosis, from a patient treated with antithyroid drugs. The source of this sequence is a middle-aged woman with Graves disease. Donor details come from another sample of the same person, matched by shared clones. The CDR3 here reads CASTTPGQGDEQFF. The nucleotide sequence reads TGTGCCAGCACCACGCCGGGACAGGGCGATGAGCAGTTCTTC.